This entry concerns a single T cell receptor (beta chain). Its antigen is as yet unknown. Assay used: immunoSEQ multiplex PCR; TCRdb lists only in-frame clones, some missing. In the table there are about 50,000 clones, about 85% of which are singletons. This CDR3 region has 16 residues. Germline CDR1 and CDR2: DFQATT and SNEGSKA (reference sequence). V was pared by 3 bases and J by 6 bases, with 20 bases between. This specimen belongs to a study of T cell responses to AZD1222 COVID-19 vaccine. Regarding the study as a whole: With dominance at 160-218 and 743-854, vaccine-associated CD4 TCRs spanned spike.

The chain has TRBV20-1 and TRBJ2-2; possibly TRBD1 or TRBD2 for D (6 bases each). This specimen was peripheral blood, taken on day 0 of MenACWY control vaccination. The receptor was isolated from an adult in good health. CDR3 bases: TGCAGTGCTAGTTGGGGCCTAGGGGGGACCCCCGGGGAGCTGTTTTTT. This translates into CSASWGLGGTPGELFF.